The source of this T cell receptor beta chain is a study of cytomegalovirus exposure and HLA in healthy donors. Study outcomes and limitations: Most of the CMV-associated TCR beta chains (in a later analysis) appeared to be HLA-restricted.

Germline V CDR1 and CDR2: LNHDA, SQIVND (reference sequence). The CDR3 totals 17 residues. The V end was cut by 5 bases, the J end by 4 bases, with 23 bases between. A word on this clone: Its target is unknown.

A multiplex PCR was run with 60 Vbeta primers and 13 Jbeta primers. Only in-frame clones appear in the TCRdb table, and some are missing; sequencing was by immunoSEQ multiplex PCR. This sample carries fewer than 80,000 clones, about 76% of them seen once, and the ten largest clones take over 2.5%. This receptor was identified in a man younger than 35 in good health and CMV-seronegative. The chain uses TRBV19 and TRBJ1-1; D may be TRBD1 (6 bases). Material: PBMCs. Here the CDR3 reads CASSASGTPRGSTEAFF. The CDR3 nucleotides read TGTGCCAGTAGTGCGTCCGGGACCCCAAGGGGGTCCACTGAAGCTTTCTTT.